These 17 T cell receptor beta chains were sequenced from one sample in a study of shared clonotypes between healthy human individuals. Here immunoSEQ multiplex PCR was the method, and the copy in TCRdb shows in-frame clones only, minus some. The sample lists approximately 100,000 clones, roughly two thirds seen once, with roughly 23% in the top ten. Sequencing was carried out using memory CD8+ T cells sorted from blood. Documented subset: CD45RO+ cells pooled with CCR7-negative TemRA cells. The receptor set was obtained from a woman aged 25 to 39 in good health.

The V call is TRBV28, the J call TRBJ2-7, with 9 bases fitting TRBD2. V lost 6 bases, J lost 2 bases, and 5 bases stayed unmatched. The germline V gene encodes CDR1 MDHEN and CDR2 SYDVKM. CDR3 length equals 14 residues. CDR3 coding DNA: TGTGCCAGCAGCCTTAGCGGGGGAGCCTACGAGCAGTACTTC. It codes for CASSLSGGAYEQYF.

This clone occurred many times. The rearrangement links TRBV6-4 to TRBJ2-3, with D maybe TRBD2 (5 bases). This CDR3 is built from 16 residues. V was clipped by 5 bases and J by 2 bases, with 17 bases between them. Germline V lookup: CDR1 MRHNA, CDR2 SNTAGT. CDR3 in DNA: TGTGCCAGCAGTCACATGGCGGGTGAACACACAGATACGCAGTATTTT. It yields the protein CASSHMAGEHTDTQYF.

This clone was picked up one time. The CDR3, as DNA: TGTGCCAGTAGAGACAGGGGGTCTTTGAACACTGAAGCTTTCTTT. Protein sequence: CASRDRGSLNTEAFF. V gene TRBV19 combines with J gene TRBJ1-1; TRBD1 matches 9 bases. The CDR3 consists of 15 residues. The trim removed 6 bases at V and 0 bases at J, leaving 5 bases unmatched. The germline CDR1 and CDR2 sequences are LNHDA and SQIVND (reference sequence).

The chain's CDR3 is CASSLGSGSIYEQYF. The CDR3 region has the DNA TGTGCCAGCAGCTTAGGATCCGGATCGATCTACGAGCAGTACTTC. The chain combines TRBV11-2 with TRBJ2-7; no reliable D call. This CDR3 is built from 15 residues. V was pared by 1 base and J by 3 bases, with 13 bases between. In germline, CDR1 is SGHAT, CDR2 FQNNGV.

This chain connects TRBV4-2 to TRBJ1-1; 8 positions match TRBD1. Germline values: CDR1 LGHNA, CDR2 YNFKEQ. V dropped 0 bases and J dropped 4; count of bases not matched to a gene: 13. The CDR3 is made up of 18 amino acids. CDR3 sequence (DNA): TGTGCCAGCAGCCAAGACAAGGACAGGGATCCTTTTGGCACTGAAGCTTTCTTT. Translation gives CASSQDKDRDPFGTEAFF.

CDR3 in DNA: TGTGCCAGCAGTGAAGAGGGGGAGTTGGGATCCCACGAGCAGTACTTC. It translates to CASSEEGELGSHEQYF. V gene TRBV2 combines with J gene TRBJ2-7; maybe TRBD1 (6 bases). This CDR3 has 16 amino acids. From germline, CDR1 is SNHLY and CDR2 FYNNEI. Trimming shortened V by 1 base and J by 5 bases, and 18 bases separated the two germline ends.

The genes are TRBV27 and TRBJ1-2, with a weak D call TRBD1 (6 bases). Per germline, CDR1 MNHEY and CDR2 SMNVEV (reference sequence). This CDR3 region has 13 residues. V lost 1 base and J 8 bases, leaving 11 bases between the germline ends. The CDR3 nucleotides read TGTGCCAGCAGTTTATTGGGGGCGCGGGGCTACACCTTC. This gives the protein CASSLLGARGYTF.

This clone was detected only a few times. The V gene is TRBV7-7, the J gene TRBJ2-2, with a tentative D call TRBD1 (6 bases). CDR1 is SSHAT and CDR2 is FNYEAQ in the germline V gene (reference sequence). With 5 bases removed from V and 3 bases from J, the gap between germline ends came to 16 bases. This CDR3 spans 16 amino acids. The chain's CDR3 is CASSTEGEQDTGELFF. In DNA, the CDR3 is TGTGCCAGCAGCACCGAGGGGGAGCAGGACACCGGGGAGCTGTTTTTT.

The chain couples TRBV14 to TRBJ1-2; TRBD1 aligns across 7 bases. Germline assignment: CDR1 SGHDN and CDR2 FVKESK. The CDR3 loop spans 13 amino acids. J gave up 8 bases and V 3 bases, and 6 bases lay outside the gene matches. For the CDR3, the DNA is TGTGCCAGCAGCCAGACAGGGTTCTTCGGCTACACCTTC. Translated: CASSQTGFFGYTF.

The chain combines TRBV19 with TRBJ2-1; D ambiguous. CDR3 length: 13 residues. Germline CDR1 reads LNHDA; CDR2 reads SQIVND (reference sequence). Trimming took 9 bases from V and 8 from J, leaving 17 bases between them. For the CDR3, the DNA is TGTGCCAGCGCTCCCGTGCCCTGGGATGAGCAGTTCTTC. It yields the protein CASAPVPWDEQFF. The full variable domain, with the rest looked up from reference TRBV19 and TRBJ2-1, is DGGITQSPKYLFRKEGQNVTLSCEQNLNHDAMYWYRQDPGQGLRLIYYSQIVNDFQKGDIAEGYSVSREKKESFPLTVTSAQKNPTAFYLCASAPVPWDEQFFGPGTRLTVL.

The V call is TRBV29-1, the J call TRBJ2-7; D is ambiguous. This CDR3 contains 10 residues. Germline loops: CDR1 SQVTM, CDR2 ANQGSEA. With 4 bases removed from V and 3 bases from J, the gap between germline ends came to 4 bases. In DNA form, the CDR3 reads TGCAGCGTTGGCGACTACGAGCAGTACTTC. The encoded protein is CSVGDYEQYF.

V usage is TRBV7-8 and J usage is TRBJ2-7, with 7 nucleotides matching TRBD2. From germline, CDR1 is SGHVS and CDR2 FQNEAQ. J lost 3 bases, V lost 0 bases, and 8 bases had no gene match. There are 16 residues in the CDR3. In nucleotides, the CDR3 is TGTGCCAGCAGCTTAGCCGGGACTATCCCACTCTACGAGCAGTACTTC. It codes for CASSLAGTIPLYEQYF.

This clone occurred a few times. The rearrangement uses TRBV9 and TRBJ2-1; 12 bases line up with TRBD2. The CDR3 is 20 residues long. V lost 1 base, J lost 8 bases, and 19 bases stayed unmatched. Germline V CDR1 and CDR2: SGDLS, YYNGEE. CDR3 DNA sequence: TGTGCCAGCAGCGTATCCGTCCAGCCCAAGACTAGCGGGAGTCAGGATGAGCAGTTCTTC. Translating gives CASSVSVQPKTSGSQDEQFF.

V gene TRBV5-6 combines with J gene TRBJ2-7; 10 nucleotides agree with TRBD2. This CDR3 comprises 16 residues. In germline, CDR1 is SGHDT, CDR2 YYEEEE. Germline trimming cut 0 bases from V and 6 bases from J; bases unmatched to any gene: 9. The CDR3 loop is CASSLASSGRAAEQYF. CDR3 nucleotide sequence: TGTGCCAGCAGCTTGGCGTCAAGCGGGAGGGCCGCCGAGCAGTACTTC.

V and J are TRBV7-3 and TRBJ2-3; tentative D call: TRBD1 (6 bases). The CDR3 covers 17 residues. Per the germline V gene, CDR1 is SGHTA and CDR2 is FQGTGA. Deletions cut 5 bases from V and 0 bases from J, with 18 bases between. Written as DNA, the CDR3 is TGTGCCAGCAGCCCAAACAACAGGGACCCTAGCACAGATACGCAGTATTTT. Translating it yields CASSPNNRDPSTDTQYF. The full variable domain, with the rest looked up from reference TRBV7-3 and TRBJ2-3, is GAGVSQTPSNKVTEKGKYVELRCDPISGHTALYWYRQSLGQGPEFLIYFQGTGAADDSGLPNDRFFAVRPEGSVSTLKIQRTERGDSAVYLCASSPNNRDPSTDTQYFGPGTRLTVL.

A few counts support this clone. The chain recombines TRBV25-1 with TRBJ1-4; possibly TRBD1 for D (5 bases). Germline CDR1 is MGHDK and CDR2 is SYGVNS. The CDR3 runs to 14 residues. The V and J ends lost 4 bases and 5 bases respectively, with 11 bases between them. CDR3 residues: CASSVQGQNEKLFF. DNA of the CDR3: TGTGCCAGCAGTGTTCAGGGCCAAAATGAAAAACTGTTTTTT.

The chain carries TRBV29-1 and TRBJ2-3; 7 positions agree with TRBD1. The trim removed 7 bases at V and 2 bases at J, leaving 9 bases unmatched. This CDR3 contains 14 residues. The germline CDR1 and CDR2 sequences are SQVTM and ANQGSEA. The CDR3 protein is CSADRDSYTDTQYF. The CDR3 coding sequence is TGCAGCGCAGACCGGGACAGCTACACAGATACGCAGTATTTT.